One and the same sample provided the 20 T cell receptor beta chains below, sequenced in a study of cytomegalovirus exposure and HLA in healthy donors. Produced via immunoSEQ multiplex PCR; TCRdb's table is partial and in-frame only. The sample has a few hundred thousand clones; approximately 83% are singletons. The sequenced material came from PBMCs. These TCRs come from a young woman in good health and CMV-seropositive.

The V call is TRBV29-1, the J call TRBJ2-7; 7 nucleotides align to TRBD1. V lost 6 bases to trimming and J lost 2 bases; unmatched junction nucleotides: 13. Germline assignment: CDR1 SQVTM and CDR2 ANQGSEA. This CDR3 is 15 amino acids long. DNA of the CDR3: TGCAGCGTGAAGGGGGTCGGGACAGTGACCTACGAGCAGTACTTC. It translates to CSVKGVGTVTYEQYF.

As DNA, the CDR3 is TGTGCCAGCAGCCAGGGGGGGTCCAATCAGCCCCAGCATTTT. Encoded protein: CASSQGGSNQPQHF. The genes are TRBV13 and TRBJ1-5, with 7 bases matching TRBD1. V lost 5 bases to trimming and J lost 3 bases; unmatched junction nucleotides: 4. Per germline, CDR1 PRHDT and CDR2 FYEKMQ (reference sequence). This CDR3 is built from 14 residues.

This clone appeared a few times. The chain links TRBV30 to TRBJ1-1; perhaps TRBD1 as D (5 bases). Trimming shortened V by 0 bases and J by 10 bases, and 27 bases separated the two germline ends. The CDR3 contains 17 residues. CDR1 and CDR2 from the germline V gene are GTSNPN and SVGIG (reference sequence). CDR3 sequence reads: CAWSVLGARPGSSRAFF. CDR3 nucleotide sequence: TGTGCCTGGAGTGTACTAGGGGCAAGGCCAGGGTCATCGAGAGCTTTCTTT.

CDR3 residues: CASSQDTGLYNEQFF. CDR3 bases: TGCGCCAGCAGCCAAGATACGGGGCTCTACAATGAGCAGTTCTTC. The rearrangement uses TRBV4-3 and TRBJ2-1; perhaps D is TRBD1 or TRBD2 (5 bases each). The CDR3 runs 15 residues. Looked up from germline, CDR1 is LGHNA and CDR2 is YSLEER. V was cut by 0 bases and J by 3 bases, with 9 bases left in between.

Concerning this clone itself: In the same sample, other DNA sequences code for this CDR3. The CDR3 sequence is CASSLGSEAFF. The CDR3 region has the DNA TGTGCCAGCAGCTTAGGGTCTGAAGCTTTCTTT. This chain joins TRBV7-9 and TRBJ1-1, with no clear D. V lost 1 base, J lost 6 bases, and 3 bases lay in between. The germline CDR1 and CDR2 sequences are SEHNR and FQNEAQ (reference sequence). The CDR3 consists of 11 residues.

This clone was seen once. The chain combines TRBV7-6 with TRBJ2-7; D uncertain. The CDR3 has 16 amino acids. Germline V gene lookup returns CDR1 SGHVS and CDR2 FNYEAQ. Trimming took 0 bases from V and 6 from J, leaving 18 bases between them. The CDR3: CASSLAFKGKMGEQYF. The CDR3 bases are TGTGCCAGCAGCTTAGCGTTTAAAGGGAAAATGGGCGAGCAGTACTTC. Full variable domain (missing parts from reference TRBV7-6 and TRBJ2-7): GAGVSQSPRYKVTKRGQDVALRCDPISGHVSLYWYRQALGQGPEFLTYFNYEAQQDKSGLPNDRFSAERPEGSISTLTIQRTEQRDSAMYRCASSLAFKGKMGEQYFGPGTRLTVT.

The V call is TRBV18, the J call TRBJ1-3; D is undetermined. The V end lost 1 base, the J end lost 6 bases, and 10 bases lay between the germline ends. The V gene's germline CDR1 is KGHSH and CDR2 LQKENI. The length of the CDR3 is 14 residues. CDR3 nucleotide sequence: TGTGCCAGCTCACCACAAGGCACAGAAAACACCATATATTTT. Translating gives CASSPQGTENTIYF.

This clone has only a few counts. The chain employs TRBV5-1 and TRBJ2-7; no definite D call. From germline, CDR1 is SGHRS and CDR2 YFSETQ. The CDR3 runs to 14 residues. Deletions cut 0 bases from V and 2 bases from J, with 9 bases between. In nucleotides, the CDR3 is TGCGCCAGCAGCTTGGGTGGCTTTGCCTACGAGCAGTACTTC. This translates into CASSLGGFAYEQYF.

The rearrangement links TRBV4-3 to TRBJ2-7, with TRBD2 matching 8 bases. The CDR3 is 16 amino acids. The junction had 7 bases not matched to a gene; V was cut back by 0 bases and J by 3 bases. Germline V lookup: CDR1 LGHNA, CDR2 YSLEER. CDR3 sequence: CASSQDLGGGSYEQYF. The CDR3 nucleotides are TGCGCCAGCAGCCAAGATCTTGGCGGGGGGAGCTACGAGCAGTACTTC.

This chain joins TRBV30 and TRBJ1-2, with D maybe TRBD1 (5 bases). There are 13 residues in the CDR3. CDR1 and CDR2 from the germline V gene are GTSNPN and SVGIG (reference sequence). The V and J ends lost 6 bases and 8 bases respectively, with 19 bases between them. CDR3 DNA: TGTGCCTGCGGGGCCAACTCTCAAGGAGGCTACACCTTC. The encoded protein is CACGANSQGGYTF.

V and J are TRBV11-2 and TRBJ2-2, with D unresolved. Trimming cost V 5 bases and J 6 bases, with 13 bases left between them. CDR1 and CDR2 (germline): SGHAT, FQNNGV. The CDR3 has 14 amino acids. The CDR3 loop reads CASSQRGVSGELFF. The CDR3 DNA is TGTGCCAGCAGCCAACGTGGGGTCTCCGGGGAGCTGTTTTTT.

This clone has a single count. V and J are TRBV29-1 and TRBJ2-1; D remains unclear. Germline V gene lookup returns CDR1 SQVTM and CDR2 ANQGSEA. The CDR3 runs to 16 residues. Trimming stripped 0 bases from V and 0 bases from J, with 12 bases between. In nucleotides, the CDR3 is TGCAGCGTTGAAGATTCCGTACCGAGCTCCTACAATGAGCAGTTCTTC. Protein: CSVEDSVPSSYNEQFF.

The chain's CDR3 is CASSPWRNTDTQYF. For the CDR3, the DNA is TGTGCCAGCAGCCCATGGAGAAACACAGATACGCAGTATTTT. This chain connects TRBV27 to TRBJ2-3, with unresolved D. V was cut by 6 bases and J by 2 bases, with 12 bases left in between. This CDR3 is built from 14 residues. The germline V gene has CDR1 MNHEY and CDR2 SMNVEV (reference sequence).

The CDR3 sequence: CASSYSGLNNEQFF. The CDR3 DNA sequence: TGTGCCAGCAGTTACTCGGGATTAAACAATGAGCAGTTCTTC. V is TRBV6-5 and J is TRBJ2-1, with D unresolved. Trimming stripped 0 bases from V and 5 bases from J, with 8 bases between. CDR3 length equals 14 residues. Germline values: CDR1 MNHEY, CDR2 SVGAGI.

The V call is TRBV9, the J call TRBJ1-5; no clear D. Germline V gene lookup returns CDR1 SGDLS and CDR2 YYNGEE. The V end was cut by 4 bases, the J end by 1 base, with 12 bases between. This CDR3 spans 15 amino acids. CDR3 coding DNA: TGTGCCAGCAGCCCCGCCGGAATGAGCAATCAGCCCCAGCATTTT. This encodes CASSPAGMSNQPQHF.

The chain links TRBV25-1 to TRBJ2-1; D tentatively fits TRBD1 or TRBD2 (6 bases each). Germline V gene sequence: CDR1 MGHDK, CDR2 SYGVNS. This CDR3 region has 18 residues. V lost 4 bases and J 4 bases, leaving 23 bases between the germline ends. CDR3 bases: TGTGCCAGCAGTGGGGGACACAATATAGCGGCAGTTTACAATGAGCAGTTCTTC. It is translated as CASSGGHNIAAVYNEQFF.

V and J are TRBV10-1 and TRBJ2-3, with D perhaps matching TRBD2 (5 bases). The CDR3 has 13 residues. From germline, CDR1 is WNHNN and CDR2 SYGVQD (reference sequence). V lost 5 bases, J lost 4 bases, and 10 bases lay in between. The CDR3 sequence is CASSLRASDTQYF. The CDR3 DNA sequence: TGCGCCAGCAGTTTGCGGGCGTCAGATACGCAGTATTTT.

V is TRBV7-3 and J is TRBJ2-3, with D possibly called TRBD1 or TRBD2 (5 bases each). V lost 1 base, J lost 1 base, and 21 bases lay in between. This CDR3 has 19 residues. Germline V gives CDR1 SGHTA, CDR2 FQGTGA. DNA of the CDR3: TGTGCCAGCAGCTTAAACAGGTGGGGAGAGGGATTCGGCACAGATACGCAGTATTTT. Encoded protein: CASSLNRWGEGFGTDTQYF. Combining the CDR3 with reference TRBV7-3 and TRBJ2-3 gives the whole variable domain GAGVSQTPSNKVTEKGKYVELRCDPISGHTALYWYRQSLGQGPEFLIYFQGTGAADDSGLPNDRFFAVRPEGSVSTLKIQRTERGDSAVYLCASSLNRWGEGFGTDTQYFGPGTRLTVL.

V is TRBV29-1 and J is TRBJ2-7; D is ambiguous. Germline V gene data show CDR1 as SQVTM and CDR2 as ANQGSEA. The CDR3 length is 13 residues. Trimming took 1 base from V and 6 from J, leaving 13 bases between them. Here the CDR3 DNA reads TGCAGCGTTGAAGTCCCACGGGTGAGCGAGCAGTACTTC. As protein: CSVEVPRVSEQYF.

The CDR3 loop is CASSEVGLDTQYF. CDR3 nucleotides: TGTGCCAGCAGTGAAGTAGGGCTAGATACGCAGTATTTT. The chain recombines TRBV6-1 with TRBJ2-3, with D unresolved. Germline loops: CDR1 MNHNS, CDR2 SASEGT. Trimming pared 1 base from V and 5 bases from J, leaving 7 bases between. This CDR3 is built from 13 residues.